Following are 10 T cell receptor beta chains from one sample sequenced in a study of blood T cell repertoires in COVID-19. Some clones are missing from TCRdb's copy, which holds only in-frame ones; the method was immunoSEQ multiplex PCR. The sample contains 100,000 to 120,000 clones, 65% to 90% of which appear only once. Sequencing was performed on peripheral blood. The receptors derive from a man between 45 and 60 years old with acute or convalescent COVID-19.

V usage is TRBV2 and J usage is TRBJ2-7; a possible D gene is TRBD1 (6 bases). The CDR3 totals 13 residues. Looked up from germline, CDR1 is SNHLY and CDR2 is FYNNEI. V was clipped by 6 bases and J by 7 bases, with 16 bases between them. The CDR3 reads CASRAERGSEQYF. DNA of the CDR3: TGTGCCAGCAGGGCGGAGAGGGGGAGTGAGCAGTACTTC.

V and J are TRBV11-3 and TRBJ2-7; 9 positions match TRBD2. The germline gives CDR1 SGHNT, CDR2 YENEEA. This CDR3 has 16 residues. Trimming at V came to 4 bases and at J to 5 bases, leaving 12 bases not matched to a gene. The DNA of the CDR3 is TGTGCCAGCAGCTCTGGGCCTAGCGGGATTTCGGACGAGCAGTACTTC. Translation gives CASSSGPSGISDEQYF.

The chain employs TRBV11-2 and TRBJ2-5; D unclear. The germline CDR1 and CDR2 sequences are SGHAT and FQNNGV. Trimming shortened V by 0 bases and J by 3 bases, and 5 bases separated the two germline ends. This CDR3 is built from 13 residues. CDR3 sequence (DNA): TGTGCCAGCAGCTTAGATACAGAAGAGACCCAGTACTTC. This codes for CASSLDTEETQYF.

The CDR3: CASRQGAEAFF. CDR3 sequence (DNA): TGTGCCAGCAGGCAGGGGGCTGAAGCTTTCTTT. V gene TRBV2 combines with J gene TRBJ1-1, with TRBD1 identical over 7 bases. CDR3 length: 11 residues. CDR1 and CDR2 from the germline V gene are SNHLY and FYNNEI. J gave up 6 bases and V 6 bases, and 1 base lay outside the gene matches.

This clone was picked up one time. The rearrangement uses TRBV7-2 and TRBJ1-3; D is ambiguous. Between the trimmed V and J ends, which lost 3 bases and 4 bases, there was a span of 4 bases. Germline CDR1 and CDR2: SGHTA and FQGNSA. The CDR3 has 12 residues. The CDR3, as DNA: TGTGCCAGCAGCTTCACAGGAAACACCATATATTTT. Its protein product is CASSFTGNTIYF.

The chain uses TRBV29-1 and TRBJ1-1; 8 bases line up with TRBD1. This CDR3 contains 13 residues. Germline V lookup: CDR1 SQVTM, CDR2 ANQGSEA. The V gene end was trimmed by 0 bases and the J gene end by 5 bases; junction bases not matched to a gene: 2. This chain's CDR3 is CSVEDTGGTEAFF. CDR3 nucleotide sequence: TGCAGCGTTGAAGATACAGGGGGTACTGAAGCTTTCTTT.

This clone showed up just a few times. V and J are TRBV19 and TRBJ2-7; 7 bases map to TRBD1. CDR1 is LNHDA, CDR2 SQIVND, per germline (reference sequence). The CDR3 has 13 residues. V gave up 5 bases and J gave up 2 bases; unmatched junction bases: 3. The chain's CDR3 is CASSPGTAYEQYF. DNA of the CDR3: TGTGCCAGTAGTCCGGGGACAGCCTACGAGCAGTACTTC. Complete variable domain (other parts from reference TRBV19 and TRBJ2-7): DGGITQSPKYLFRKEGQNVTLSCEQNLNHDAMYWYRQDPGQGLRLIYYSQIVNDFQKGDIAEGYSVSREKKESFPLTVTSAQKNPTAFYLCASSPGTAYEQYFGPGTRLTVT.

V usage is TRBV6-5 and J usage is TRBJ1-1; maybe TRBD1 (6 bases). The germline V and J ends were trimmed by 5 bases and 5 bases, with 9 bases remaining between them. CDR1 is MNHEY and CDR2 is SVGAGI in the germline V gene. This CDR3 comprises 12 residues. CDR3 protein: CASSLDRTEAFF. As DNA, the CDR3 is TGTGCCAGCAGTCTTGACAGGACTGAAGCTTTCTTT.

The chain links TRBV10-3 to TRBJ2-1, with D possibly TRBD1 on 6 matching bases. This CDR3 is 15 amino acids long. Germline values: CDR1 ENHRY, CDR2 SYGVKD. The V end was cut by 3 bases, the J end by 2 bases, with 11 bases between. The CDR3 nucleotides are TGTGCCATCAGTGACGGGACACGGCCCTACAATGAGCAGTTCTTC. Translated, it gives CAISDGTRPYNEQFF.

The chain is built from TRBV11-2 and TRBJ1-6; D call uncertain. This CDR3 spans 17 amino acids. Germline CDR1 SGHAT, CDR2 FQNNGV. The V end lost 2 bases, the J end lost 7 bases, and 18 bases lay between the germline ends. The CDR3 bases are TGTGCCAGCAGCTTAAACCGCCAGGCATTAAGGAATTCACCCCTCCACTTT. Encoded protein: CASSLNRQALRNSPLHF.